This TCR beta chain was retrieved from a study of cytomegalovirus exposure and HLA in healthy donors. PCR primers comprised 60 Vbeta and 13 Jbeta primers. The data were produced by immunoSEQ multiplex PCR, yet TCRdb's version contains in-frame clones alone and is incomplete. The sample has 110,000 or so clones, roughly three quarters seen once. The germline gives CDR1 GTSNPN, CDR2 SVGIG (reference sequence). The CDR3 totals 14 residues. Trimming took 5 bases from V and 2 from J, leaving 13 bases between them. Worth noting for this clone: Its antigen is undetermined.

Study-level results: Immune exposure information comprised only CMV serostatus. Earlier analysis looked at TCR beta V segments, and most were productive about 90% or about 30% of the time. Published work reported that the classifier diagnosed cytomegalovirus status with high specificity and sensitivity.

This TCR was recovered from a woman in her forties in good health and CMV-seropositive. Sequences were obtained from PBMCs. The chain couples TRBV30 to TRBJ1-5; D gene uncertain. The CDR3 protein is CAWDWGVGNQPQHF. In DNA, the CDR3 is TGTGCCTGGGACTGGGGAGTCGGCAATCAGCCCCAGCATTTT.